Shown below are 12 T cell receptor beta chains from a single sample sequenced in a study of Graves' ophthalmopathy and Graves' hyperthyroidism. RNA served as the template for amplifying TCR beta CDR3 regions. A first-round RT-PCR used HTBI primers, followed by a second-round multiplex PCR. TCRdb independently ran MiXCR on the multiplex PCR reads; one entry per CDR3 protein. The sample holds 300,000 to 450,000 distinct CDR3 sequences, about 18% seen once. The material sequenced was peripheral blood. The receptors come from an adult woman with stable Graves' hyperthyroidism.

In its sample, this clonotype was seen many times. The CDR3 coding sequence is TGTGCCAGCAGGAGCTTACAGGGCTCCACTGAAGCTTTCTTT. This translates into CASRSLQGSTEAFF. The V call is TRBV6-5, the J call TRBJ1-1, with a tentative D call TRBD1 (6 bases). The CDR3 is made up of 14 amino acids. From germline, CDR1 is MNHEY and CDR2 SVGAGI. V lost 6 bases and J 4 bases, leaving 15 bases between the germline ends.

At least ten counts were recorded for this clonotype. The V and J genes are TRBV6-2 or TRBV6-3 and TRBJ1-1; D uncertain. Trimming stripped 7 bases from V and 0 bases from J, with 9 bases between. Per germline, CDR1 MNHEY and CDR2 SVGEGT. The length of the CDR3 is 13 residues. The CDR3 DNA follows: TGTGCCAGCAAACTAACCATGAACACTGAAGCTTTCTTT. It yields the protein CASKLTMNTEAFF.

There are many counts of this clonotype. The chain uses TRBV28 and TRBJ1-2; 8 bases fit TRBD1. Losses at the gene ends were 6 bases for V and 8 bases for J; bases not matched to a gene: 17. CDR1 and CDR2 (germline): MDHEN, SYDVKM. This CDR3 has 16 residues. CDR3 nucleotides: TGTGCCAGCAGCTCAGAGGTGGGGACAGGAGTCTTCGGCTACACCTTC. Protein: CASSSEVGTGVFGYTF.

This clonotype has at least ten counts. The chain has TRBV7-2 and TRBJ2-5, with TRBD1 as a possible D gene (5 bases). The germline CDR1 and CDR2 sequences are SGHTA and FQGNSA. This CDR3 region has 14 residues. V was cut by 5 bases and J by 1 base, with 11 bases left in between. The CDR3 DNA reads as TGTGCCAGCAGCCTTAGGGGATTCCAAGAGACCCAGTACTTC. Its protein product is CASSLRGFQETQYF.

In its sample, this clonotype was seen many times. Here the CDR3 reads CASSSLGDSYEQYF. In DNA, the CDR3 is TGTGCCAGCAGTTCATTGGGGGATTCCTACGAGCAGTACTTC. This chain uses TRBV12-3 or TRBV12-4 with TRBJ2-7; either TRBD1 or TRBD2 may supply D (5 bases each). V was cut by 4 bases and J by 1 base, with 11 bases left in between. This CDR3 is built from 14 residues.

Many counts were recorded for this clonotype. The genes are TRBV6-1 and TRBJ2-5, with 10 nucleotides matching TRBD1. The length of the CDR3 is 14 residues. Germline CDR1 and CDR2: MNHNS and SASEGT. The J segment lost 6 bases and the V segment lost 6 bases, leaving 7 bases of the junction unmatched. The CDR3 coding sequence is TGTGCCAGCAGCATCGGGACAGGGGTCCAGACCCAGTACTTC. It codes for CASSIGTGVQTQYF.

This clonotype was picked up many times. The rearrangement joins TRBV4-1 to TRBJ2-7; no reliable D call. V lost 1 base, J lost 3 bases, and 13 bases lay in between. Germline V gene lookup returns CDR1 MGHRA and CDR2 YSYEKL. The CDR3 covers 15 residues. CDR3: CASSQVLSVDYEQYF. The CDR3 coding sequence is TGCGCCAGCAGCCAAGTGCTGTCGGTTGACTACGAGCAGTACTTC.

The V gene is TRBV7-3, the J gene TRBJ2-7; TRBD2 matches 10 bases. Trimming took 5 bases from V and 2 from J; bases not matched to a gene: 3. Looked up from germline, CDR1 is SGHTA and CDR2 is FQGTGA. The CDR3 consists of 14 residues. CDR3 DNA: TGTGCCAGCAGCGAAACTAGCGGGGCCTACGAGCAGTACTTC. Amino acids: CASSETSGAYEQYF.

The chain combines TRBV6-1 with TRBJ2-5; TRBD1 matches at 7 bases. With V trimmed by 5 bases and J by 0 bases, 3 bases remained unmatched. Germline V gene lookup returns CDR1 MNHNS and CDR2 SASEGT. The CDR3 extends over 14 amino acids. This CDR3 is CASSPTGYQETQYF. The CDR3 DNA reads as TGTGCCAGCAGTCCGACAGGGTACCAAGAGACCCAGTACTTC.

This clonotype was picked up many times. This chain connects TRBV11-1 to TRBJ2-4; either TRBD1 or TRBD2 may fit D (5 bases each). V was clipped by 4 bases and J by 3 bases, with 25 bases between them. The CDR3 spans 19 residues. Germline values: CDR1 SGHAT, CDR2 FQDESV (reference sequence). CDR3 DNA: TGTGCCAGCAGCTCATCCGGGACCGAAAACCGCAAGGGCAAAAACATTCAGTACTTC. Translating it yields CASSSSGTENRKGKNIQYF. Variable domain in full (rest from reference TRBV11-1 and TRBJ2-4): EAEVAQSPRYKITEKSQAVAFWCDPISGHATLYWYRQILGQGPELLVQFQDESVVDDSQLPKDRFSAERLKGVDSTLKIQPAELGDSAMYLCASSSSGTENRKGKNIQYFGAGTRLSVL.

This rearrangement joins TRBV30 to TRBJ1-5; D ambiguous. Between the trimmed V and J ends, which lost 0 bases and 1 base, there was a span of 7 bases. Germline CDR1 is GTSNPN and CDR2 is SVGIG (reference sequence). The CDR3 sequence is 14 residues long. CDR3 sequence (DNA): TGTGCCTGGAGTGTACTGGGGAGCAATCAGCCCCAGCATTTT. The encoded protein is CAWSVLGSNQPQHF.

This clonotype was recorded many times. At one boundary the junction diverges from the germline segment, which might be a read error. V is TRBV5-1 and J is TRBJ1-2, with unresolved D. Per the germline V gene, CDR1 is SGHRS and CDR2 is YFSETQ. The CDR3 is 13 amino acids. DNA for the CDR3: TGTGCCAGCAGTTTAGGGCCTAACTATGGCTACACCTTC. It encodes CASSLGPNYGYTF.